This TCR beta chain was sequenced in a study of T cells in localized non-small cell lung cancer. Trimming shortened V by 0 bases and J by 2 bases, and 12 bases separated the two germline ends. Germline V gene lookup returns CDR1 SGDLS and CDR2 YYNGEE. The CDR3 covers 15 residues. Notes on this clone: The target antigen is unknown.

Study findings and constraints: Sequencing was limited to one tumor region, leaving the possibility of heterogeneity open. Blood T cell density predicted longer survival; adjacent-lung clonality, shorter. There was higher T cell clonality in uninvolved adjacent lung than in tumor, and it was highest there. The study detected a median about 50 of the top 100 tumor clones in adjacent lung.

Clones were sequenced by immunoSEQ multiplex PCR, and TCRdb holds only the in-frame ones, with some missing. The sample carries about 10,000 clones, 25% to 30% recorded once. J is TRBJ2-7 and V is TRBV9; D tentatively reads TRBD1 or TRBD2 (5 bases each). Sequencing was performed on lung tumor tissue, taken before any cancer treatment. The clonotype was recovered from a man between 40 and 70 years old with stage I lung adenocarcinoma. The CDR3 here is CASSVEPGTAYEQYF. CDR3 in DNA: TGTGCCAGCAGCGTAGAACCAGGGACCGCCTACGAGCAGTACTTC.